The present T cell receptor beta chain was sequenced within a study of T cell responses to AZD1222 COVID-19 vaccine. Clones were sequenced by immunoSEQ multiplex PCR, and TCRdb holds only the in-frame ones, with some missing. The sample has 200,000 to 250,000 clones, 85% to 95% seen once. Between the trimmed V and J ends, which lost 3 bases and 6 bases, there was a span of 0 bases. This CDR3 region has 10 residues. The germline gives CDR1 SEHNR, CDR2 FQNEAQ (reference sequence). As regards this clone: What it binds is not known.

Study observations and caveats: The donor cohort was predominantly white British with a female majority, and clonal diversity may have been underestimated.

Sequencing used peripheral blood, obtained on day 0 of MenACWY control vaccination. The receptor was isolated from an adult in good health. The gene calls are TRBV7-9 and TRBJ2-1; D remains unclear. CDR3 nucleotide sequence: TGTGCCAGCAGCTTCAATGAGCAGTTCTTC. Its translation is CASSFNEQFF. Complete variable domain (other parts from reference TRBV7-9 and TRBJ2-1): DTGVSQNPRHKITKRGQNVTFRCDPISEHNRLYWYRQTLGQGPEFLTYFQNEAQLEKSRLLSDRFSAERPKGSFSTLEIQRTEQGDSAMYLCASSFNEQFFGPGTRLTVL.